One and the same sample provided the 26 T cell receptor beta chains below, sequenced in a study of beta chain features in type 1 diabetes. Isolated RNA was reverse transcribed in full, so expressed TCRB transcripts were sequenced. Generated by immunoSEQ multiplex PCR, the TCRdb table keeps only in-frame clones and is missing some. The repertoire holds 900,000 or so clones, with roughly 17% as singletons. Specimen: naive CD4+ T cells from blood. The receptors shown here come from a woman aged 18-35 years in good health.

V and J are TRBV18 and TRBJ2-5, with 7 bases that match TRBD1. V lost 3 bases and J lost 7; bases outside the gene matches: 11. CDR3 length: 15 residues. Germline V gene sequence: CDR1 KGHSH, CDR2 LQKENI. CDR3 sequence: CASSPGTDISRTQYF. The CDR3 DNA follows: TGTGCCAGCTCACCGGGGACAGACATCAGCAGGACCCAGTACTTC.

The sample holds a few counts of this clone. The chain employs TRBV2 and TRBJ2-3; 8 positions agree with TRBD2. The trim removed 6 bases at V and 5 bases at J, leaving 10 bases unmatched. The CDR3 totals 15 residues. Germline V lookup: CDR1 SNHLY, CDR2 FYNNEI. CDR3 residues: CASSFRASGLDTQYF. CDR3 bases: TGTGCCAGCAGCTTTCGGGCTAGCGGGTTAGATACGCAGTATTTT.

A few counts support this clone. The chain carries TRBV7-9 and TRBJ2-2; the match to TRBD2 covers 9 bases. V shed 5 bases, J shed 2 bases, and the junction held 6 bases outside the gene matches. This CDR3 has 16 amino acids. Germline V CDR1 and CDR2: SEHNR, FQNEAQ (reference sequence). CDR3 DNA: TGTGCCAGCAGCGTCGGACTAGCGCGAAACACCGGGGAGCTGTTTTTT. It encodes CASSVGLARNTGELFF. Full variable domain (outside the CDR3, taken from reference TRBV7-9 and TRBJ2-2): DTGVSQNPRHKITKRGQNVTFRCDPISEHNRLYWYRQTLGQGPEFLTYFQNEAQLEKSRLLSDRFSAERPKGSFSTLEIQRTEQGDSAMYLCASSVGLARNTGELFFGEGSRLTVL.

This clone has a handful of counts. The CDR3 nucleotides are TGTGCCAGCAGCTTGCTGACCGGGACAGGGGTAGGCGGCTACACCTTC. This translates into CASSLLTGTGVGGYTF. The chain employs TRBV11-1 and TRBJ1-2; 10 positions agree with TRBD1. Losses at the gene ends were 3 bases for V and 8 bases for J; bases not matched to a gene: 12. The CDR3 totals 16 residues. Germline V gene data show CDR1 as SGHAT and CDR2 as FQDESV (reference sequence).

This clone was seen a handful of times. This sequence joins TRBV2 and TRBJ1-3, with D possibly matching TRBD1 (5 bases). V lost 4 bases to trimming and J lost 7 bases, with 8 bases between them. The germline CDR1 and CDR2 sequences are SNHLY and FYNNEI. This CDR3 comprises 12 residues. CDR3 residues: CASSGQLNTIYF. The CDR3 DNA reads TGTGCCAGCAGTGGACAGTTGAACACCATATATTTT.

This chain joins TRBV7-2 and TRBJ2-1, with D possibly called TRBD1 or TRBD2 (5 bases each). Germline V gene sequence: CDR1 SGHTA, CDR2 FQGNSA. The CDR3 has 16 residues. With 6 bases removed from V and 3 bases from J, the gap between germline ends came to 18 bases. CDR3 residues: CASSFVGTGNYNEQFF. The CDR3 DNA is TGTGCCAGCAGTTTTGTCGGGACGGGGAACTACAATGAGCAGTTCTTC. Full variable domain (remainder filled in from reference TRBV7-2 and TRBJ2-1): GAGVSQSPSNKVTEKGKDVELRCDPISGHTALYWYRQSLGQGLEFLIYFQGNSAPDKSGLPSDRFSAERTGGSVSTLTIQRTQQEDSAVYLCASSFVGTGNYNEQFFGPGTRLTVL.

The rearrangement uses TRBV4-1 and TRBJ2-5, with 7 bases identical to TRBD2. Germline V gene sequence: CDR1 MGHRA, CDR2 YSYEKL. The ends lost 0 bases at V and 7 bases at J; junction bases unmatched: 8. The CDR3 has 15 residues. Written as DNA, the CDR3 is TGCGCCAGCAGCCAAGAGGACGGGGGGTACAGGACCCAGTACTTC. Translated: CASSQEDGGYRTQYF.

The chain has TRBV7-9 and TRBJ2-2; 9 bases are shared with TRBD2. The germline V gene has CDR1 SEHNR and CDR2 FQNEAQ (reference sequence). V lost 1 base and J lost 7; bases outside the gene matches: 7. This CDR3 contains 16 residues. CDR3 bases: TGTGCCAGCAGCTTAGGGGTAGCGGGAGTGCTCGGGGAGCTGTTTTTT. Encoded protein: CASSLGVAGVLGELFF.

This chain's CDR3 is CASRDIGTTGELFF. The CDR3 DNA reads as TGTGCCAGTCGGGACATCGGAACCACCGGGGAGCTGTTTTTT. The chain has TRBV6-5 and TRBJ2-2, with D perhaps matching TRBD1 (6 bases). This CDR3 comprises 14 residues. The germline V gene has CDR1 MNHEY and CDR2 SVGAGI. The V end lost 9 bases, the J end lost 4 bases, and 15 bases lay between the germline ends.

This CDR3 reads CASSSAAQPQHF. The CDR3 bases are TGTGCCAGCAGCTCTGCAGCTCAGCCCCAGCATTTT. The V gene is TRBV28, the J gene TRBJ1-5; D is undetermined. Germline V CDR1 and CDR2: MDHEN, SYDVKM. Trimming removed 6 bases at V and 6 bases at J, with 9 bases between. This CDR3 spans 12 amino acids.

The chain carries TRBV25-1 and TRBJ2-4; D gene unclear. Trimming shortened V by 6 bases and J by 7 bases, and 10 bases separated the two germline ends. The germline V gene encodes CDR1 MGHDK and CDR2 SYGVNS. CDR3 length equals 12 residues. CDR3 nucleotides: TGTGCCAGCAGGACCGCTAGGAACATTCAGTACTTC. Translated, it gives CASRTARNIQYF.

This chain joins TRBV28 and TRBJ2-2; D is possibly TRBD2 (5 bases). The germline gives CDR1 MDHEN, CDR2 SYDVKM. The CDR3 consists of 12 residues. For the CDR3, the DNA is TGTGCTCCGAGGGAAAGGTCCGGGGAGCTGTTTTTT. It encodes CAPRERSGELFF.

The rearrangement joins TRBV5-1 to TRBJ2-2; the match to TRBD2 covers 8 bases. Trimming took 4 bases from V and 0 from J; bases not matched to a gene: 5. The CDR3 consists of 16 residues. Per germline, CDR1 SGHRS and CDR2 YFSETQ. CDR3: CASSPSGRPNTGELFF. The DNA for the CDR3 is TGCGCCAGCAGCCCCAGCGGGAGACCGAACACCGGGGAGCTGTTTTTT.

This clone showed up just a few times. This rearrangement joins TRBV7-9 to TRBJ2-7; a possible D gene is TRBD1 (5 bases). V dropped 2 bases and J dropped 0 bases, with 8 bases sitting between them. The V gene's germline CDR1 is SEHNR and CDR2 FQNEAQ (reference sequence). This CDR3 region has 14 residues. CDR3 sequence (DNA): TGTGCCAGCAGCTTACAGGGTTACTCCTACGAGCAGTACTTC. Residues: CASSLQGYSYEQYF.

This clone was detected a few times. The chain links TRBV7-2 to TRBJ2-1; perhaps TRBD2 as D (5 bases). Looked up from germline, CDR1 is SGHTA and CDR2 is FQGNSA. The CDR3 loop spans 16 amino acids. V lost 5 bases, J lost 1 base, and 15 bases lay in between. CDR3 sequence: CASSHTRIGSYNEQFF. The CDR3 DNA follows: TGTGCCAGCAGCCACACTAGGATCGGGTCCTACAATGAGCAGTTCTTC. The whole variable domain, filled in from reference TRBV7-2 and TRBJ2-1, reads GAGVSQSPSNKVTEKGKDVELRCDPISGHTALYWYRQSLGQGLEFLIYFQGNSAPDKSGLPSDRFSAERTGGSVSTLTIQRTQQEDSAVYLCASSHTRIGSYNEQFFGPGTRLTVL.

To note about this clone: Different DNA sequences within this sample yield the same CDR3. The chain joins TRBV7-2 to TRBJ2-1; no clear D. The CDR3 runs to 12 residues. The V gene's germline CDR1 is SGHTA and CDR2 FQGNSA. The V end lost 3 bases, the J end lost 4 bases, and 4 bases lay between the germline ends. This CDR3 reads CASSFLYNEQFF. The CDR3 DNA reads TGTGCCAGCAGCTTCCTGTACAATGAGCAGTTCTTC. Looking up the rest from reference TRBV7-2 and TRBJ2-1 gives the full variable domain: GAGVSQSPSNKVTEKGKDVELRCDPISGHTALYWYRQSLGQGLEFLIYFQGNSAPDKSGLPSDRFSAERTGGSVSTLTIQRTQQEDSAVYLCASSFLYNEQFFGPGTRLTVL.

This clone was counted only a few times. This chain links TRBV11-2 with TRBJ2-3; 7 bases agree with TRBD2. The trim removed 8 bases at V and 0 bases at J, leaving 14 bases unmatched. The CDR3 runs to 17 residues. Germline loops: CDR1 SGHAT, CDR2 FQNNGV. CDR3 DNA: TGTGCCAGCGGGCGTCTGACGGCTAGCGGAAGCACAGATACGCAGTATTTT. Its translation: CASGRLTASGSTDTQYF.

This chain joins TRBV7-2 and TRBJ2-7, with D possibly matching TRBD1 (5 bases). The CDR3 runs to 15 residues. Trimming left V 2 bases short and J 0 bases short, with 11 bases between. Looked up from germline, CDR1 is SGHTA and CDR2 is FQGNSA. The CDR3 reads CASSLRQLTSYEQYF. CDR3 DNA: TGTGCCAGCAGCTTACGACAGCTTACCTCCTACGAGCAGTACTTC.

The CDR3 region has the DNA TGTGCCAGCAGTGCGGGACAGCTGACAGATACGCAGTATTTT. Its translation is CASSAGQLTDTQYF. This sequence joins TRBV6-1 and TRBJ2-3, with 7 bases identical to TRBD1. Germline loops: CDR1 MNHNS, CDR2 SASEGT. V trimming: 4 bases; J trimming: 3 bases; junction bases outside the gene matches: 4. This CDR3 has 14 amino acids.

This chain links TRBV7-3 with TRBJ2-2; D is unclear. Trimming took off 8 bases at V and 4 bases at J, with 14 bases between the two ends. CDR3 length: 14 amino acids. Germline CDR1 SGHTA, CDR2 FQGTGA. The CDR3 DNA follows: TGTGCCAGCTCCACCGGCCGATCCACCGGGGAGCTGTTTTTT. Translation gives CASSTGRSTGELFF.

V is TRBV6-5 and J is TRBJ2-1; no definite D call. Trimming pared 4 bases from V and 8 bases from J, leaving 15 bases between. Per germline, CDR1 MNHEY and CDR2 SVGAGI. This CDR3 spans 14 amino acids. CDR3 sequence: CASSSRLGSDEQFF. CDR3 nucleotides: TGTGCCAGCAGTTCCCGATTAGGGTCGGATGAGCAGTTCTTC.

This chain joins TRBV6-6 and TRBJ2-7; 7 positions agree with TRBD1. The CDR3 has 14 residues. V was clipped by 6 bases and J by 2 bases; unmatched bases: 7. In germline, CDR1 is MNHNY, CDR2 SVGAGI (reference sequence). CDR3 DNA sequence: TGTGCCAGCAGCCCCACCGGGACAGCCTACGAGCAGTACTTC. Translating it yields CASSPTGTAYEQYF.

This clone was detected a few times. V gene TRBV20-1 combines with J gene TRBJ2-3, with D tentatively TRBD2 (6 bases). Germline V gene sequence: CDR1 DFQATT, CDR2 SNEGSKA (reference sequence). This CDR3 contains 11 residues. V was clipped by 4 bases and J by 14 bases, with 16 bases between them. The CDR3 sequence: CSAKRTTRLYF. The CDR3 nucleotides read TGCAGTGCTAAGAGGACTACCCGGCTGTATTTT.

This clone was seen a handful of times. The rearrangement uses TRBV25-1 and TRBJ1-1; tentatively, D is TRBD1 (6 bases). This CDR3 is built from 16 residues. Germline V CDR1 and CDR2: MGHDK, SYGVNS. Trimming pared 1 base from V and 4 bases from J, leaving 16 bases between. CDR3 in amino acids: CASSEFPARGRTEAFF. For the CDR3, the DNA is TGTGCCAGCAGTGAATTTCCAGCGCGGGGGCGCACTGAAGCTTTCTTT.

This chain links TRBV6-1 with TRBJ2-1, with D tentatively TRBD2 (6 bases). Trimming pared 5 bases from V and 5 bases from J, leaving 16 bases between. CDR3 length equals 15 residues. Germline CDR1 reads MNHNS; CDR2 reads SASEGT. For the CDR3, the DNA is TGTGCCAGCAGTCTTGGCGGGACGGCCAACAATGAGCAGTTCTTC. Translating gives CASSLGGTANNEQFF.

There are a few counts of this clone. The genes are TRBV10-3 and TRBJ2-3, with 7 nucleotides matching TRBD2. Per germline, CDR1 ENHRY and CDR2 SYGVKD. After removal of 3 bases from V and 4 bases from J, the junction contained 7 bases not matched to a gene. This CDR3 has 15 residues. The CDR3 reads CAISERRESPDTQYF. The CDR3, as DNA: TGTGCCATCAGTGAAAGGCGGGAGAGCCCAGATACGCAGTATTTT.